This TCR beta chain stems from a study of molecular identifiers for immune sequencing clone quantification. General study results and limits: Clones that exceeded 20 RNA copies held over 97% of effector molecules, yet under 1% in naive cells.

This clonotype was counted many times. Its antigen is unknown. Preparation methods for the bulk TCR libraries were those previously described, with listed TCR primers. TCRdb reanalysed the PCR reads using MiXCR and keeps one entry per CDR3 protein. Of tens of thousands of distinct CDR3 sequences in the sample, 15% to 20% are singletons; the top ten hold approximately 1.5%. The germline V gene has CDR1 SNHLY and CDR2 FYNNEI. This CDR3 is built from 15 residues. Trimming pared 5 bases from V and 6 bases from J, leaving 17 bases between. Source material: naive CD8+ T cells from blood, with Jurkat cell RNA spiked in. Subset meaning: FACS-sorted CD8+CD4-CCR7+CD45RA+ naive T cells. The receptor was derived from a human donor in good health. Some libraries in this study had Jurkat cell RNA spiked in. The chain carries TRBV2 and TRBJ2-1; possible D gene TRBD1, 5 bases. The CDR3 region has the DNA TGTGCCAGCAGTAGGACATCATCCTCCCCCAATGAGCAGTTCTTC. Protein product: CASSRTSSSPNEQFF.